The 10 T cell receptor beta chains below were found in one sample sequenced in a study of cytomegalovirus exposure and HLA in healthy donors. Researchers ran the PCR with 60 Vbeta and 13 Jbeta primers. The table came from immunoSEQ multiplex PCR; TCRdb's copy has only in-frame clones and leaves some out. The repertoire table contains around 77,000 clones. The sample comprised PBMCs. These receptors all stem from a man aged 50 to 60 in good health and CMV-seropositive.

J is TRBJ2-1 and V is TRBV5-8; possibly TRBD2 for D (7 bases). The V and J ends lost 4 bases and 7 bases respectively, with 30 bases between them. The V gene's germline CDR1 is SGHTS and CDR2 YDEGEE. This CDR3 comprises 19 residues. The CDR3 DNA reads as TGTGCCAGCAGCAGGGGGGGGCCAGTCAGACAACGGGCACTGAATGAGCAGTTCTTC. This gives the protein CASSRGGPVRQRALNEQFF.

The chain has TRBV18 and TRBJ1-2, with D uncertain. Germline V lookup: CDR1 KGHSH, CDR2 LQKENI. CDR3 length equals 14 residues. V was pared by 3 bases and J by 8 bases, with 16 bases between. The CDR3 loop is CASSPTREIDGYTF. CDR3 in DNA: TGTGCCAGCTCACCTACTAGGGAGATAGACGGCTACACCTTC.

The chain combines TRBV20-1 with TRBJ1-1, with D possibly matching TRBD1 (6 bases). The CDR3 sequence is 11 residues long. V lost 4 bases and J 7 bases, leaving 10 bases between the germline ends. Germline CDR1 reads DFQATT; CDR2 reads SNEGSKA (reference sequence). DNA of the CDR3: TGCAGTGCTATACAGGGATTTGAAGCTTTCTTT. Protein product: CSAIQGFEAFF.

The rearrangement links TRBV7-2 to TRBJ2-3; 8 positions agree with TRBD2. The CDR3 consists of 14 residues. V shed 3 bases, J shed 2 bases, and the junction held 1 base outside the gene matches. Germline V gene lookup returns CDR1 SGHTA and CDR2 FQGNSA. The CDR3 here is CASSFSGTTDTQYF. The CDR3 nucleotides are TGTGCCAGCAGCTTTAGCGGGACCACAGATACGCAGTATTTT.

The chain employs TRBV2 and TRBJ1-2; TRBD1 agrees at 9 bases. The CDR3 is made up of 15 amino acids. Germline V gene data show CDR1 as SNHLY and CDR2 as FYNNEI. The junction had 3 bases not matched to a gene; V was cut back by 4 bases and J by 0 bases. The CDR3 spells CASSGGTGSNYGYTF. The DNA for the CDR3 is TGTGCCAGCAGTGGGGGGACAGGGTCTAACTATGGCTACACCTTC.

The chain carries TRBV2 and TRBJ1-2; weak D call: TRBD1 (6 bases). Germline V gene data show CDR1 as SNHLY and CDR2 as FYNNEI. This CDR3 has 15 residues. V lost 4 bases to trimming and J lost 2 bases, with 14 bases between them. The CDR3 region is CASSAASTGNYGYTF. The CDR3 nucleotides read TGTGCCAGCAGTGCTGCGAGCACAGGGAACTATGGCTACACCTTC. The full variable domain, in which reference TRBV2 and TRBJ1-2 provide the parts outside the CDR3, is EPEVTQTPSHQVTQMGQEVILRCVPISNHLYFYWYRQILGQKVEFLVSFYNNEISEKSEIFDDQFSVERPDGSNFTLKIRSTKLEDSAMYFCASSAASTGNYGYTFGSGTRLTVV.

V and J are TRBV5-4 and TRBJ1-1, with 7 bases lining up with TRBD1. Per the germline V gene, CDR1 is SGHNT and CDR2 is YYREEE (reference sequence). Trimming removed 0 bases from V and 1 base from J; junction bases left unmatched: 3. CDR3 length: 15 residues. This CDR3 reads CASSLDRGSNTEAFF. The CDR3 DNA follows: TGTGCCAGCAGCTTGGACAGGGGATCGAACACTGAAGCTTTCTTT.

V is TRBV7-2 and J is TRBJ2-7; 14 positions match TRBD2. The CDR3 has 14 amino acids. The V gene end was trimmed by 1 base and the J gene end by 9 bases; junction bases not matched to a gene: 2. Germline V lookup: CDR1 SGHTA, CDR2 FQGNSA. In DNA, the CDR3 is TGTGCCAGCAGCTTAGGACTAGCGGGGGGGGTGCAGTACGTC. Translation gives CASSLGLAGGVQYV.

The rearrangement uses TRBV19 and TRBJ2-7; 7 bases align to TRBD2. The CDR3 consists of 16 residues. Germline lookup yields CDR1 LNHDA and CDR2 SQIVND (reference sequence). The V segment lost 5 bases and the J segment 4 bases; nucleotides outside the gene matches: 14. CDR3 DNA sequence: TGTGCCAGTAGTTCCTTGGACGCAACCGGGAGGTACGAGCAGTACTTC. This gives the protein CASSSLDATGRYEQYF. The full variable domain, its missing parts supplied by reference TRBV19 and TRBJ2-7, is DGGITQSPKYLFRKEGQNVTLSCEQNLNHDAMYWYRQDPGQGLRLIYYSQIVNDFQKGDIAEGYSVSREKKESFPLTVTSAQKNPTAFYLCASSSLDATGRYEQYFGPGTRLTVT.

The V and J genes are TRBV2 and TRBJ1-3; tentatively, D is TRBD1 (6 bases). The CDR3 has 14 amino acids. Trimming left V 10 bases short and J 0 bases short, with 13 bases between. Germline V gene lookup returns CDR1 SNHLY and CDR2 FYNNEI. The CDR3 loop is CATHRASSGNTIYF. Here the CDR3 DNA reads TGTGCCACCCACAGGGCCAGCTCTGGAAACACCATATATTTT. Full variable domain (rest looked up from reference TRBV2 and TRBJ1-3): EPEVTQTPSHQVTQMGQEVILRCVPISNHLYFYWYRQILGQKVEFLVSFYNNEISEKSEIFDDQFSVERPDGSNFTLKIRSTKLEDSAMYFCATHRASSGNTIYFGEGSWLTVV.